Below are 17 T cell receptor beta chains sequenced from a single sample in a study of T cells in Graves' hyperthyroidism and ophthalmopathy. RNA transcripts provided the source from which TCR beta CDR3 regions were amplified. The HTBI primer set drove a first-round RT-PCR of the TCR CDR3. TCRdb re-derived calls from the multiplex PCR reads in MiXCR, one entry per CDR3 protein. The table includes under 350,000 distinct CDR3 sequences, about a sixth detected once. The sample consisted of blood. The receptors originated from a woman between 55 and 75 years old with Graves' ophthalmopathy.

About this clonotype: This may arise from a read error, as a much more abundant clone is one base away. CDR3 protein: CVSSRDRLTDTQYF. CDR3 DNA: TGCGTCAGCAGCCGGGACCGCCTCACAGATACGCAGTATTTT. The genes are TRBV5-1 and TRBJ2-3; the D call may be TRBD1 or TRBD2 (5 bases each). The CDR3 spans 14 residues. CDR1 is SGHRS, CDR2 YFSETQ, per germline.

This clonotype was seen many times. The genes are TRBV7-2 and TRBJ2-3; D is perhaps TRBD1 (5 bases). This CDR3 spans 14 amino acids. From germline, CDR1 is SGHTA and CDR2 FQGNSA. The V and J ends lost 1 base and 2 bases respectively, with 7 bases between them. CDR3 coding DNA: TGTGCCAGCAGCTTAGACAGGTACACAGATACGCAGTATTTT. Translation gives CASSLDRYTDTQYF. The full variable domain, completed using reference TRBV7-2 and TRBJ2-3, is GAGVSQSPSNKVTEKGKDVELRCDPISGHTALYWYRQSLGQGLEFLIYFQGNSAPDKSGLPSDRFSAERTGGSVSTLTIQRTQQEDSAVYLCASSLDRYTDTQYFGPGTRLTVL.

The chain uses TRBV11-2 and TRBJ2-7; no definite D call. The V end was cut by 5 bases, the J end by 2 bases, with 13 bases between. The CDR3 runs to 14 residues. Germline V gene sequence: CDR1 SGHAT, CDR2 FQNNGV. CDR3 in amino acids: CASSPHPAAYEQYF. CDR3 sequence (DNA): TGTGCCAGCAGCCCCCACCCGGCCGCCTACGAGCAGTACTTC.

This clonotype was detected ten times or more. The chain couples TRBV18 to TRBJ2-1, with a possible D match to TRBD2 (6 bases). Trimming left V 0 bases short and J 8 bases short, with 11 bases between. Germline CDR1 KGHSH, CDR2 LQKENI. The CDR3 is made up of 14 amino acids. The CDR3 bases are TGTGCCAGCTCACCACCGGAGGGCGGCGATGAGCAGTTCTTC. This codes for CASSPPEGGDEQFF. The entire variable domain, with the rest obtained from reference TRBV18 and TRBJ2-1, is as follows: NAGVMQNPRHLVRRRGQEARLRCSPMKGHSHVYWYRQLPEEGLKFMVYLQKENIIDESGMPKERFSAEFPKEGPSILRIQQVVRGDSAAYFCASSPPEGGDEQFFGPGTRLTVL.

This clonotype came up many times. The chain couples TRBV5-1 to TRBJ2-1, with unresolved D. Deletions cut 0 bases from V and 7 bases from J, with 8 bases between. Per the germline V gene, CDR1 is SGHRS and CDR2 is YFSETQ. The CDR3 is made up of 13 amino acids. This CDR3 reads CASSLAPENEQFF. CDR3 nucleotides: TGCGCCAGCAGCTTGGCACCAGAAAATGAGCAGTTCTTC.

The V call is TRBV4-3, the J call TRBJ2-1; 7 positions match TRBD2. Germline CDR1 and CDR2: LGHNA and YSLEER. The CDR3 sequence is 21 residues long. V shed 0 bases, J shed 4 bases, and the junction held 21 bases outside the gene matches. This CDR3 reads CASSQDPLPSGMRGFYNEQFF. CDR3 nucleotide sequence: TGCGCCAGCAGCCAAGATCCCCTACCTAGCGGAATGAGGGGATTTTACAATGAGCAGTTCTTC.

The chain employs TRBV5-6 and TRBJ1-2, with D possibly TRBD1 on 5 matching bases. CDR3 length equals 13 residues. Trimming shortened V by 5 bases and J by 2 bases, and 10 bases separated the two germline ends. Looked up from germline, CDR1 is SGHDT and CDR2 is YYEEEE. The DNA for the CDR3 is TGTGCCAGCAGGCGGGGGAGGAACTATGGCTACACCTTC. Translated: CASRRGRNYGYTF.

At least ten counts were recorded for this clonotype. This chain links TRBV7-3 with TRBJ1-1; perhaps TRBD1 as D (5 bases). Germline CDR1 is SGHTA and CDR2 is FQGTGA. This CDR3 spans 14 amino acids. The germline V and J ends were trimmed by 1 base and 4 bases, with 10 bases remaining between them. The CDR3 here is CASSLSGGSTEAFF. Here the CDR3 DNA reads TGTGCCAGCAGCTTAAGCGGGGGGTCCACTGAAGCTTTCTTT.

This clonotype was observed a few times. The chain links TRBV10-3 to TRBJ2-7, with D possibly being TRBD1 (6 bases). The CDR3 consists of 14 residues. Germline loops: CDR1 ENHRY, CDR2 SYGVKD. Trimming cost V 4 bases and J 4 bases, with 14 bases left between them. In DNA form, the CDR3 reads TGTGCCATCAGTGTGGGCAGGGGAGTATACGAGCAGTACTTC. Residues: CAISVGRGVYEQYF.

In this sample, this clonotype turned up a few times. CDR3 sequence (DNA): TGTGCCAGCAGTCCGTCGACCAACTCCTACGAGCAGTACTTC. Amino acid sequence: CASSPSTNSYEQYF. The V call is TRBV6-2 or TRBV6-3, the J call TRBJ2-7; D uncertain. CDR3 length equals 14 residues. The V gene lost 5 bases and the J gene lost 0 bases, with 11 bases spanning the gap. CDR1 and CDR2 (germline): MNHEY, SVGEGT.

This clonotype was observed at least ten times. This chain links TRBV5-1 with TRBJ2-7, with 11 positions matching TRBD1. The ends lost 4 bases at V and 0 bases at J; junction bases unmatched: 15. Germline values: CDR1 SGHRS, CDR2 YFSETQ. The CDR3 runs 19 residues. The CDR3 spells CASSVLLYTGTGGSYEQYF. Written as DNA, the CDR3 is TGCGCCAGCAGCGTCCTACTCTATACCGGGACAGGGGGCTCCTACGAGCAGTACTTC. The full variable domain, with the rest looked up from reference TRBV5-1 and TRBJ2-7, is KAGVTQTPRYLIKTRGQQVTLSCSPISGHRSVSWYQQTPGQGLQFLFEYFSETQRNKGNFPGRFSGRQFSNSRSEMNVSTLELGDSALYLCASSVLLYTGTGGSYEQYFGPGTRLTVT.

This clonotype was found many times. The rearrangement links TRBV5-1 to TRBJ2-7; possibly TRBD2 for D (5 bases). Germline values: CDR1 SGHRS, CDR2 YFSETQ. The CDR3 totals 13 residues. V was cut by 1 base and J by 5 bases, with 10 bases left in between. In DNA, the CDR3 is TGCGCCAGCAGCTTGCCGGGATCGAACGAGCAGTACTTC. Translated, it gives CASSLPGSNEQYF. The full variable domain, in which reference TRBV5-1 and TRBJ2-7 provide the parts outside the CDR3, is KAGVTQTPRYLIKTRGQQVTLSCSPISGHRSVSWYQQTPGQGLQFLFEYFSETQRNKGNFPGRFSGRQFSNSRSEMNVSTLELGDSALYLCASSLPGSNEQYFGPGTRLTVT.

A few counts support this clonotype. This CDR3 reads CASSLKQGRTDTQYF. The DNA of the CDR3 is TGTGCCAGCAGCTTAAAACAGGGGAGGACAGATACGCAGTATTTT. The chain links TRBV7-2 to TRBJ2-3, with TRBD1 as a possible D gene (7 bases). Trimming shortened V by 2 bases and J by 3 bases, and 12 bases separated the two germline ends. From germline, CDR1 is SGHTA and CDR2 FQGNSA. CDR3 length equals 15 residues.

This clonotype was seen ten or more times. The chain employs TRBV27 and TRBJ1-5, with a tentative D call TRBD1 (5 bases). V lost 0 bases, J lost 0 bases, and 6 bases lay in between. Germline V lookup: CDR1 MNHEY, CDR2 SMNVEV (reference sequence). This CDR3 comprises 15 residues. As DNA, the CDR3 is TGTGCCAGCAGTTTATCGGGGCATAGCAATCAGCCCCAGCATTTT. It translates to CASSLSGHSNQPQHF.

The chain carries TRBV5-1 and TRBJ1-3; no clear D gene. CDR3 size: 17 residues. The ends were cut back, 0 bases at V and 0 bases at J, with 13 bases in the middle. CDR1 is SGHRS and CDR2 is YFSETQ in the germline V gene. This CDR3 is CASSLASRTDSGNTIYF. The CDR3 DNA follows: TGCGCCAGCAGCTTGGCCTCGCGGACGGACTCTGGAAACACCATATATTTT.

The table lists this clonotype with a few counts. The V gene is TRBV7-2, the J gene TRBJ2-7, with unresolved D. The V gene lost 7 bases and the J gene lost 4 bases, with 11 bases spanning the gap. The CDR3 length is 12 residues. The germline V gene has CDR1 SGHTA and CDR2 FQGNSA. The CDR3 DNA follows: TGTGCCAGCAACTTCGTGGGTTACGAGCAGTACTTC. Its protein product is CASNFVGYEQYF. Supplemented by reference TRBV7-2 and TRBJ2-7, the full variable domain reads GAGVSQSPSNKVTEKGKDVELRCDPISGHTALYWYRQSLGQGLEFLIYFQGNSAPDKSGLPSDRFSAERTGGSVSTLTIQRTQQEDSAVYLCASNFVGYEQYFGPGTRLTVT.

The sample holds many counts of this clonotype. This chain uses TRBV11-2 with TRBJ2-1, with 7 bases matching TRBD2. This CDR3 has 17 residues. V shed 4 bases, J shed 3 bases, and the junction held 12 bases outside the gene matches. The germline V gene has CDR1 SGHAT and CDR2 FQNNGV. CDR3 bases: TGTGCCAGCAGCTCCGAGGGAGGGACCGTGAACTACAATGAGCAGTTCTTC. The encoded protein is CASSSEGGTVNYNEQFF.